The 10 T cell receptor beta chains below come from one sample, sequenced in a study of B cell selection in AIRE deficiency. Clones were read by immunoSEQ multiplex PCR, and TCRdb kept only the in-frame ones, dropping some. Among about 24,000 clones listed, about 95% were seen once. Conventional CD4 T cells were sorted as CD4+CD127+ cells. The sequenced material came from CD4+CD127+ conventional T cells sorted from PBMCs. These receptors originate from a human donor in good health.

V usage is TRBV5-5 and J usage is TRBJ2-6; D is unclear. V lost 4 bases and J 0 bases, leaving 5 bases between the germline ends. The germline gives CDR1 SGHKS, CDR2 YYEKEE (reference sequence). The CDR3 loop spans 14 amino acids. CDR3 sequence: CASSPSSGANVLTF. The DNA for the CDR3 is TGTGCCAGCAGCCCAAGCTCTGGGGCCAACGTCCTGACTTTC.

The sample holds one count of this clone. Here the CDR3 DNA reads TGCGCCAGCAGCTTGGGCCCAGCGGGAGGGTTGTATGAGCAGTTCTTC. Translated: CASSLGPAGGLYEQFF. The chain carries TRBV5-1 and TRBJ2-1, with 10 bases lining up with TRBD2. V was pared by 0 bases and J by 8 bases, with 8 bases of the junction left unmatched. The germline gives CDR1 SGHRS, CDR2 YFSETQ. This CDR3 is 16 amino acids long. The variable domain in full, with the rest retrieved from reference TRBV5-1 and TRBJ2-1, is KAGVTQTPRYLIKTRGQQVTLSCSPISGHRSVSWYQQTPGQGLQFLFEYFSETQRNKGNFPGRFSGRQFSNSRSEMNVSTLELGDSALYLCASSLGPAGGLYEQFFGPGTRLTVL.

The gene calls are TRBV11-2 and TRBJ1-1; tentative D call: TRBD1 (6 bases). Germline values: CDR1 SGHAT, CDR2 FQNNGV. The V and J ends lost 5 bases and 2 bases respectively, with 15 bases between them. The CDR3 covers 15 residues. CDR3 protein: CASSVEAGDNTEAFF. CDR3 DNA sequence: TGTGCCAGCAGCGTCGAGGCAGGGGATAACACTGAAGCTTTCTTT.

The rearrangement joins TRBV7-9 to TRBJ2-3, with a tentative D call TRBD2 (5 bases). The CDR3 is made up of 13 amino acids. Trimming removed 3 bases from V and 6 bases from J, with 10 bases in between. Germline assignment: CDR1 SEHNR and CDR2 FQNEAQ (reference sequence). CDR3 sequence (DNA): TGTGCCAGCAGCTTGACTACTGGGGATACGCAGTATTTT. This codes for CASSLTTGDTQYF.

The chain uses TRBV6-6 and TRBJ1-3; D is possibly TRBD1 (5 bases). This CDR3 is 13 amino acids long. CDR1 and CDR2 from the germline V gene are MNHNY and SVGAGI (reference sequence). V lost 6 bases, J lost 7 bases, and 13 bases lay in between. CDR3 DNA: TGTGCCAGCAGGACCGCCGGGGGGAACACCATATATTTT. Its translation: CASRTAGGNTIYF.

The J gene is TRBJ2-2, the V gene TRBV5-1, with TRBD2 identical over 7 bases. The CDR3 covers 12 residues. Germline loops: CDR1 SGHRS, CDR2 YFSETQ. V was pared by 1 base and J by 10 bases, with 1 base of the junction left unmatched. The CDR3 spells CASSLQREELFF. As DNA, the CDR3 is TGCGCCAGCAGCTTGCAGCGGGAGGAGCTGTTTTTT.

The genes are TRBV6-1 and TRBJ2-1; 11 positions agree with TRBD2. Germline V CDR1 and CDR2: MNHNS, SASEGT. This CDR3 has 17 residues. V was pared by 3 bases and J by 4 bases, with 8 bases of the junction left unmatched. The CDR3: CASSDFRTSGRYNEQFF. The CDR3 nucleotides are TGTGCCAGCAGTGATTTCCGGACTAGCGGGCGTTACAATGAGCAGTTCTTC.

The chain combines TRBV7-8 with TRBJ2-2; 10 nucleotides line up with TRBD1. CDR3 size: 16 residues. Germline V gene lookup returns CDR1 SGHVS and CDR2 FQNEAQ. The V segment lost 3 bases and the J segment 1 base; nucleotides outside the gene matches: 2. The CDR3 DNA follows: TGTGCCAGCAGCTTCCGGACAGGGGGGAACACCGGGGAGCTGTTTTTT. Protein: CASSFRTGGNTGELFF.

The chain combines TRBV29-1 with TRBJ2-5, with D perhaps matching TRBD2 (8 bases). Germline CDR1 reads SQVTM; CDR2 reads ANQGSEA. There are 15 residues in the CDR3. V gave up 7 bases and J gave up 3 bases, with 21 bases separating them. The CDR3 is CSAQTGPGGEETQYF. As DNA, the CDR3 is TGCAGCGCCCAGACAGGGCCCGGGGGGGAAGAGACCCAGTACTTC.

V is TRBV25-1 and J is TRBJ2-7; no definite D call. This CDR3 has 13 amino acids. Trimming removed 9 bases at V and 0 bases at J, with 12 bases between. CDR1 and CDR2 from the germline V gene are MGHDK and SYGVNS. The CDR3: CASHSDSSYEQYF. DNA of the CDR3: TGTGCCAGTCACAGCGATAGCTCCTACGAGCAGTACTTC.